This T cell receptor beta chain stems from a study of T cell responses to AZD1222 COVID-19 vaccine. Repertoires were generated with immunoSEQ multiplex PCR, while TCRdb's copy carries only in-frame clones and drops some. The sample has 70,000 to 95,000 clones, 85% to 90% seen once; the top ten hold about 2.8%. Germline CDR1 is SEHNR and CDR2 is FQNEAQ (reference sequence). CDR3 length equals 14 residues. The V gene lost 2 bases and the J gene lost 3 bases, with 7 bases spanning the gap. V is TRBV7-9 and J is TRBJ2-2; no reliable D call. The sample consisted of peripheral blood, taken on day 0 of MenACWY control vaccination. The TCR comes from an adult in good health. Here the CDR3 DNA reads TGTGCCAGCAGCTTATCCAGCCACACCGGGGAGCTGTTTTTT. This sequence encodes CASSLSSHTGELFF.